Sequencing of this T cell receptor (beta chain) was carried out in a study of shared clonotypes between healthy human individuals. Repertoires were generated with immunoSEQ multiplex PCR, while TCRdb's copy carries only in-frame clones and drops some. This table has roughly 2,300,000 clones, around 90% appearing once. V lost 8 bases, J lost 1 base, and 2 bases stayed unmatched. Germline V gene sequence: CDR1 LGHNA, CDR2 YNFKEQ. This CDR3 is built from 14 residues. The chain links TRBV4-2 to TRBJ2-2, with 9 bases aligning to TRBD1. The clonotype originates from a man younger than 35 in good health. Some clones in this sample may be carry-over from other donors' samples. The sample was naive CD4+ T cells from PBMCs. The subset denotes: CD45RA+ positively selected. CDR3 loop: CASRDRVNTGELFF. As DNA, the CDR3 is TGTGCCAGCCGGGACAGGGTGAACACCGGGGAGCTGTTTTTT.